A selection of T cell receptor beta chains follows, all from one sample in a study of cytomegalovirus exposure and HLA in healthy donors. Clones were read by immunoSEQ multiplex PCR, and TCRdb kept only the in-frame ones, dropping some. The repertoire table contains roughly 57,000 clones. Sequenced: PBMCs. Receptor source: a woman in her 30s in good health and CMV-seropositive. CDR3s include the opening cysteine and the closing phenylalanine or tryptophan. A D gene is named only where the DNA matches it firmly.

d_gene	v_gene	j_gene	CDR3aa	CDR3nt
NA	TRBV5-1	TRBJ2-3	CASRPLTSTDTQYF	TGCGCCAGCAGGCCCTTGACTAGCACAGATACGCAGTATTTT
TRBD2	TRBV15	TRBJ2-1	CATSRSSGDNEQFF	TGTGCCACCAGCAGGTCTAGCGGGGACAATGAGCAGTTCTTC
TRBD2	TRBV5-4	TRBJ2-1	CASSSTSGGDNEQFF	TGTGCCAGCAGCTCGACTAGCGGGGGGGACAATGAGCAGTTCTTC
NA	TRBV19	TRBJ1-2	CASTPDKYRGYTF	TGTGCCAGTACCCCGGACAAGTACCGTGGCTACACCTTC
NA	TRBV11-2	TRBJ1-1	CASSLEAGITEAFF	TGTGCCAGCAGCTTAGAGGCAGGGATCACTGAAGCTTTCTTT
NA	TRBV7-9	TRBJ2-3	CASSSARGARDTQYF	TGTGCCAGCAGCTCCGCACGGGGGGCTAGAGATACGCAGTATTTT
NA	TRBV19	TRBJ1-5	CASTRGGVGQPQHF	TGTGCCAGTACACGAGGAGGAGTAGGTCAGCCCCAGCATTTT
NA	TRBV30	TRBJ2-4	CAFQTGAKNIQYF	TGTGCCTTCCAGACAGGAGCCAAAAACATTCAGTACTTC
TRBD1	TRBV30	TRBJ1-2	CAWSVQGARGYTF	TGTGCCTGGAGTGTACAGGGGGCGAGAGGCTACACCTTC
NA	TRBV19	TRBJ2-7	CASSIQWGEAYEQYF	TGTGCCAGTAGTATTCAGTGGGGGGAAGCGTACGAGCAGTACTTC
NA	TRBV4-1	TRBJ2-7	CASSQQASYEQYF	TGCGCCAGCAGCCAGCAGGCCTCCTACGAGCAGTACTTC
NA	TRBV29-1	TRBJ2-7	CSVDGPGELEQYF	TGCAGCGTTGACGGGCCCGGGGAACTCGAGCAGTACTTC
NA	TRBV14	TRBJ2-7	CASSLGSGHPTGYEQYF	TGTGCCAGCAGCCTAGGATCGGGACACCCCACGGGCTACGAGCAGTACTTC
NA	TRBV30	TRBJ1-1	CAWARGINTEAFF	TGTGCCTGGGCCAGGGGAATCAACACTGAAGCTTTCTTT
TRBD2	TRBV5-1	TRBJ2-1	CASEESLAGVNEQFF	TGCGCCAGCGAGGAAAGTCTAGCGGGAGTCAATGAGCAGTTCTTC
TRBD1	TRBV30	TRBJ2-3	CAWSGRAGGGLDTQYF	TGTGCCTGGAGTGGGAGGGCAGGGGGCGGACTCGATACGCAGTATTTT
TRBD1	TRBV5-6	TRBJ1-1	CASSFATGVTEAFF	TGTGCCAGCAGCTTCGCGACAGGGGTCACTGAAGCTTTCTTT
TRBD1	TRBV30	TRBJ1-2	CAGSVQDRPDYGYTF	TGTGCCGGGAGTGTACAGGACAGGCCGGACTATGGCTACACCTTC
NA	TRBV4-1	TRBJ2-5	CASSQEKRETQYF	TGCGCCAGCAGCCAAGAAAAGAGAGAGACCCAGTACTTC
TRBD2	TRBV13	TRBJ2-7	CASSLYSRELAYEQYF	TGTGCCAGCAGCCTATACTCGCGGGAGTTAGCCTACGAGCAGTACTTC
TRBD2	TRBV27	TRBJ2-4	CASSTSPLASGAKNIQYF	TGTGCCAGCAGTACTAGTCCCCTGGCTAGCGGGGCAAAAAACATTCAGTACTTC
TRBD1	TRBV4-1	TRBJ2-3	CASSQPGTGKRLTQYF	TGCGCCAGCAGCCAGCCCGGGACAGGGAAAAGGTTGACGCAGTATTTT
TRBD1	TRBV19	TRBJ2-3	CASSIGGTGGTDKQYF	TGTGCCAGTAGTATAGGGGGGACAGGAGGCACAGATAAGCAGTATTTT
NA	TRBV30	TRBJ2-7	CAWSVRRYHYEQYF	TGTGCCTGGAGTGTACGTCGCTACCACTACGAGCAGTACTTC
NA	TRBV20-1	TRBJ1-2	CSAQGNGYTF	TGCAGTGCTCAGGGGAATGGCTACACCTTC
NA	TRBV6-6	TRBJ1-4	CASSHPSRANEKLFF	TGTGCCAGCAGTCATCCGAGTCGGGCTAATGAAAAACTGTTTTTT
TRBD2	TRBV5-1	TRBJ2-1	CASSLGLAGGPRVNEQFF	TGCGCCAGCAGCTTGGGACTAGCGGGGGGGCCTCGGGTGAATGAGCAGTTCTTC
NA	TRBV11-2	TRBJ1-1	CASSLGLGGTEAFF	TGTGCCAGCAGCTTAGGTTTAGGGGGCACTGAAGCTTTCTTT
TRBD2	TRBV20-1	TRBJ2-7	CSVRTSHEQYF	TGCAGTGTTAGGACTAGTCACGAGCAGTACTTC
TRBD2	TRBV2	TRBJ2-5	CASRRSTGGPETQYF	TGTGCCAGCAGGCGCTCTACGGGGGGGCCGGAGACCCAGTACTTC
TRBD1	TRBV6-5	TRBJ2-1	CASSAGTGNYNEQFF	TGTGCCAGCAGTGCCGGGACAGGGAACTACAATGAGCAGTTCTTC
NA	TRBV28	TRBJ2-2	CASGMWGGQSGELFF	TGTGCCAGCGGCATGTGGGGGGGGCAGAGCGGGGAGCTGTTTTTT
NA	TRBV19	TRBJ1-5	CASSGSLQPQHF	TGTGCCAGTAGTGGTTCACTTCAGCCCCAGCATTTT
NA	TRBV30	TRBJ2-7	CAWNEQGVGEQYF	TGTGCCTGGAACGAGCAGGGTGTTGGCGAGCAGTACTTC
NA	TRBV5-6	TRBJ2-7	CASSLGGGTHYEQYF	TGTGCCAGCAGCTTGGGAGGCGGAACACACTACGAGCAGTACTTC
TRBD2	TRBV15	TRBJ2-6	CATSRTSGSGANVLTF	TGTGCCACCAGCAGGACTAGCGGTTCTGGGGCCAACGTCCTGACTTTC
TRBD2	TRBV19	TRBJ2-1	CASKLAGPYNEQFF	TGTGCCAGTAAACTAGCGGGACCCTACAATGAGCAGTTCTTC